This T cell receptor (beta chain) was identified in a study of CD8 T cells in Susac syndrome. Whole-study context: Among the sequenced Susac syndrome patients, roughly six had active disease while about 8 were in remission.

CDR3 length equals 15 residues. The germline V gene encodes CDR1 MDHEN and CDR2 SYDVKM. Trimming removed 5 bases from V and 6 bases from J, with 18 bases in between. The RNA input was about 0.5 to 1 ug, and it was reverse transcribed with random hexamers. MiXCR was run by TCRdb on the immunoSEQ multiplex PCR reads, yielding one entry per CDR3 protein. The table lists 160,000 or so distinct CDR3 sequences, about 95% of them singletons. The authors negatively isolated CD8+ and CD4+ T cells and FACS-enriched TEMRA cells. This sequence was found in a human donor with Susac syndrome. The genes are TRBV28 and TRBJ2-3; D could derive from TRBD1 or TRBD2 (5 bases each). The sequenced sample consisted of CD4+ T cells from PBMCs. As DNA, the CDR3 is TGTGCCAGCAGTCCCTCCTCCGGGGACGTGGATACGCAGTATTTT. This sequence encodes CASSPSSGDVDTQYF.